A selection of T cell receptor beta chains follows, all from one sample in a study of human CD8 memory T cell subsets. TCRdb reprocessed the 5' RACE reads and keeps a single row for each CDR3 protein, giving no DNA. This sample carries about 11,000 distinct CDR3 sequences, with roughly 15% going to the ten biggest clones. The sample was CD8+ T cells from PBMCs. Receptor source: a human donor in good health. Each CDR3 is given with its conserved first and last residue. Fields, in order: J gene, V gene, clone size, CDR3 protein. The listing skips clone size in some rows; elsewhere it reads once, few, many or a size class.

j_call: TRBJ2-7
v_call: TRBV29-1
clone_size: medium-sized
cdr3_aa: CSVEPSDYEQYF

j_call: TRBJ2-2
v_call: TRBV9
clone_size: .
cdr3_aa: CASSTLSALTFFDEELFF

j_call: TRBJ2-2
v_call: TRBV28
clone_size: .
cdr3_aa: CASRTTGGSPGELFF

j_call: TRBJ2-1
v_call: TRBV7-3
clone_size: .
cdr3_aa: CASSSRGGYNEQFF

j_call: TRBJ2-1
v_call: TRBV24-1
clone_size: .
cdr3_aa: CATGPGPRIDEQFF

j_call: TRBJ2-1
v_call: TRBV6-2/TRBV6-3
clone_size: medium-sized
cdr3_aa: CASSYSVLAAYNEQFF

j_call: TRBJ1-5
v_call: TRBV2
clone_size: medium-sized
cdr3_aa: CASSENQGPQILYSNQPQHF

j_call: TRBJ1-5
v_call: TRBV6-6
clone_size: medium-sized
cdr3_aa: CASTDGGGLNQPQHF

j_call: TRBJ2-7
v_call: TRBV12-3/TRBV12-4
clone_size: .
cdr3_aa: CASSFTGPYEQYF

j_call: TRBJ2-1
v_call: TRBV6-4
clone_size: .
cdr3_aa: CASRDQNRLYNEQFF

j_call: TRBJ2-3
v_call: TRBV11-1
clone_size: .
cdr3_aa: CASSFGTTSTDTQYF

j_call: TRBJ2-3
v_call: TRBV27
clone_size: .
cdr3_aa: CASHHSEDTDTQYF

j_call: TRBJ2-3
v_call: TRBV7-8
clone_size: .
cdr3_aa: CASSMGQDERDTQYF

j_call: TRBJ2-1
v_call: TRBV5-6
clone_size: .
cdr3_aa: CASSPPGSAYNEQFF

j_call: TRBJ1-2
v_call: TRBV27
clone_size: .
cdr3_aa: CASRATHGYTF

j_call: TRBJ2-7
v_call: TRBV7-8
clone_size: .
cdr3_aa: CASSPSPTSLGDEQYF

j_call: TRBJ1-1
v_call: TRBV12-3/TRBV12-4
clone_size: .
cdr3_aa: CASSFWGGSTEAFF

j_call: TRBJ2-7
v_call: TRBV29-1
clone_size: .
cdr3_aa: CSVVSGDLYEQYF

j_call: TRBJ1-1
v_call: TRBV29-1
clone_size: medium-sized
cdr3_aa: CSVEFTGLGEAFF

j_call: TRBJ1-3
v_call: TRBV9
clone_size: .
cdr3_aa: CASSDLSGNTIYF